This T cell receptor (beta chain) came from a study of OX40 agonist ivuxolimab in advanced cancers. Study as a whole: Ivuxolimab doses were 0.01, 0.1, 0.3, 1.5, 3 or 10 mg/kg every 2 weeks.

This CDR3 comprises 17 residues. J was trimmed by 3 bases and V by 5 bases; bases with no gene match: 9. Germline values: CDR1 SNHLY, CDR2 FYNNEI. Profiled with immunoSEQ multiplex PCR; TCRdb holds only in-frame clones, not every one. This repertoire shows about 46,000 clones, 90% to 95% found once; its top ten account for roughly 4.4%. The J gene is TRBJ1-5, the V gene TRBV2, with 11 bases identical to TRBD1. The sequencing here drew on CD4+ or CD8+ T cells sorted from blood, taken in a trial of the OX40 agonist ivuxolimab. This sequence was found in an adult with an advanced solid tumor such as melanoma, head and neck, liver or kidney cancer. The CDR3 bases are TGTGCCAGCAGTTTACCGGGACAGGGGGTTACCAATCAGCCCCAGCATTTT. Its translation is CASSLPGQGVTNQPQHF.